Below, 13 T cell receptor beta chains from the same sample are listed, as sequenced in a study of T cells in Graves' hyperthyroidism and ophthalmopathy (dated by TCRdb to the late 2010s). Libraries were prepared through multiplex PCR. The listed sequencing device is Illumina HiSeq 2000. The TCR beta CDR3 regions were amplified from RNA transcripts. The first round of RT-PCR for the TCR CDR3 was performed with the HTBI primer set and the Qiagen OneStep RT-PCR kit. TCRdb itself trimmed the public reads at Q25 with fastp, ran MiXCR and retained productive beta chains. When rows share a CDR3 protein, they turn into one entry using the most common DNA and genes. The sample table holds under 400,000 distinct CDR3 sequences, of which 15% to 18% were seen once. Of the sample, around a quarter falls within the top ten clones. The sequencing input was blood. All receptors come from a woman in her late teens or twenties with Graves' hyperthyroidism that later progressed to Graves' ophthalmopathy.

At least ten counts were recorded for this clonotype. CDR3 coding DNA: TGTGCCAGCAGTTTCTCTACAGGGACTAGCGGGTACAATGAGCAGTTCTTC. It encodes CASSFSTGTSGYNEQFF. V usage is TRBV27 and J usage is TRBJ2-1; 12 bases align to TRBD2. In germline, CDR1 is MNHEY, CDR2 SMNVEV (reference sequence). The length of the CDR3 is 17 residues. V lost 3 bases to trimming and J lost 4 bases; unmatched junction nucleotides: 7.

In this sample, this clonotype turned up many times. The CDR3 spells CASSTGGIDNEQFF. CDR3 nucleotide sequence: TGTGCCAGCAGCACAGGGGGAATCGACAATGAGCAGTTCTTC. This chain joins TRBV11-3 and TRBJ2-1, with 8 bases aligning to TRBD1. The CDR3 is 14 amino acids. Germline V gene sequence: CDR1 SGHNT, CDR2 YENEEA. J lost 5 bases, V lost 5 bases, and 5 bases had no gene match.

CDR3 sequence reads: CASSVHSGGGYEQFF. The CDR3 region has the DNA TGTGCCAGCAGTGTCCATAGCGGGGGGGGCTACGAGCAGTTCTTC. The chain has TRBV7-9 and TRBJ2-7, with 11 bases aligning to TRBD2. The J call is in doubt because the DNA end fits TRBJ2-1 better. CDR3 length equals 15 residues. The germline V gene encodes CDR1 SEHNR and CDR2 FQNEAQ (reference sequence).

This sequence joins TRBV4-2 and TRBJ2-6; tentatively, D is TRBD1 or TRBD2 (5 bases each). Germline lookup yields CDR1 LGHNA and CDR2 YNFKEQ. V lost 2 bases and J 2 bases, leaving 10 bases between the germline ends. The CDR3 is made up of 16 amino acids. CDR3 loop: CASSQTRGAGANVLTF. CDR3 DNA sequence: TGTGCCAGCAGCCAAACCCGGGGCGCTGGGGCCAACGTCCTGACTTTC.

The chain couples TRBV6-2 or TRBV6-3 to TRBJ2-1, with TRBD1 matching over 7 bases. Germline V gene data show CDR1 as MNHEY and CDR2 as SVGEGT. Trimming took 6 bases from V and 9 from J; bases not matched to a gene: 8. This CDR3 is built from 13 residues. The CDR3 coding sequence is TGTGCCAGCAGGGGGACAGTGAGGAGTGAGCAGTTCTTC. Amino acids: CASRGTVRSEQFF.

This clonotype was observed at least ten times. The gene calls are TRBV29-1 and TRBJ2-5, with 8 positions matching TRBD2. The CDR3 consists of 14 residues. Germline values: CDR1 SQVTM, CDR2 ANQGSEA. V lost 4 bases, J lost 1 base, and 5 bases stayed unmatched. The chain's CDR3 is CSVVLAVGQETQYF. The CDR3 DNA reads TGCAGCGTTGTACTAGCGGTAGGCCAAGAGACCCAGTACTTC.

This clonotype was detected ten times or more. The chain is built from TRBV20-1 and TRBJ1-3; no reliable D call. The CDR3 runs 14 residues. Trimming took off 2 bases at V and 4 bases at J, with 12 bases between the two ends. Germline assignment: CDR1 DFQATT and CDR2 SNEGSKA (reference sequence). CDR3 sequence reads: CSARFGVSGNTIYF. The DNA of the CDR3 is TGCAGTGCTAGATTCGGGGTATCGGGAAACACCATATATTTT.

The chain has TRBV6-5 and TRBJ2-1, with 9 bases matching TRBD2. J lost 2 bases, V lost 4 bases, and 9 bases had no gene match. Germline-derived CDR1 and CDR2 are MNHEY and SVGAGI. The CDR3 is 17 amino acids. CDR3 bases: TGTGCCAGCAGTTTTATCCCCCTAGCGGGACCCTACAATGAGCAGTTCTTC. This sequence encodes CASSFIPLAGPYNEQFF.

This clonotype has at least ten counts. In nucleotides, the CDR3 is TGTGCCAGCAGCTTAGGACATTCTGATACGCAGTATTTT. Translation: CASSLGHSDTQYF. This rearrangement joins TRBV7-9 to TRBJ2-3; D unresolved. CDR3 length: 13 amino acids. Germline CDR1 and CDR2: SEHNR and FQNEAQ (reference sequence). Between the trimmed V and J ends, which lost 1 base and 6 bases, there was a span of 8 bases.

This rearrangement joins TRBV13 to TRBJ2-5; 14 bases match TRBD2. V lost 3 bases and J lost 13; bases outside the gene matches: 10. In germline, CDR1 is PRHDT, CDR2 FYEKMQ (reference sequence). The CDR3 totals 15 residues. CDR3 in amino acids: CASSLGGLAGASVYF. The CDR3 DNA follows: TGTGCCAGCAGCTTGGGGGGACTAGCGGGAGCGTCGGTGTACTTC.

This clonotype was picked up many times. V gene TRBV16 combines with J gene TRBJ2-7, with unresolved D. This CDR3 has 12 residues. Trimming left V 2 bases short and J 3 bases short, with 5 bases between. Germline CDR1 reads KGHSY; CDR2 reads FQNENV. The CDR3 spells CASSQGDYEQYF. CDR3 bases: TGTGCCAGCAGCCAAGGTGACTACGAGCAGTACTTC.

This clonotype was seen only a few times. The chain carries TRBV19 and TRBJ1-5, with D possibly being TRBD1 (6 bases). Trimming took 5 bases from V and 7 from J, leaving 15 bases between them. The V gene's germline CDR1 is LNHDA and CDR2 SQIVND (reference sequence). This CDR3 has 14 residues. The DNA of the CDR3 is TGTGCCAGTAGTGTAAGCCAGGGGAGACAGCCCCAGCATTTT. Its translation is CASSVSQGRQPQHF.

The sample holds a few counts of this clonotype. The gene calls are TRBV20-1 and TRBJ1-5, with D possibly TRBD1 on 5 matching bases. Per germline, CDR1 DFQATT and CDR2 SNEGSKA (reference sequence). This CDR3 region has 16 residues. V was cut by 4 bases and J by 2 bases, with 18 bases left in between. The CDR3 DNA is TGCAGTGCTATAGAGACAACGCGGGGCCGCAATCAGCCCCAGCATTTT. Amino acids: CSAIETTRGRNQPQHF.